The 17 T cell receptor beta chains below were found in one sample sequenced in a study of cytomegalovirus exposure and HLA in healthy donors. PCR amplification relied on 60 Vbeta primers (plus 13 Jbeta primers). Using immunoSEQ multiplex PCR, the repertoire was profiled, and TCRdb retains in-frame clones only, with some absent. Of some 65,000 clones listed, around 73% are singletons. What was sequenced was PBMCs. The receptors derive from a girl aged 5-17 years in good health and CMV-seropositive.

This clone was counted a few times. The rearrangement uses TRBV7-9 and TRBJ2-7, with 7 bases matching TRBD1. After removal of 5 bases from V and 3 bases from J, the junction contained 7 bases not matched to a gene. The CDR3 length is 14 residues. Germline V gene data show CDR1 as SEHNR and CDR2 as FQNEAQ (reference sequence). The CDR3 here is CASSPPGQIYEQYF. CDR3 DNA sequence: TGTGCCAGCAGCCCTCCGGGACAGATCTACGAGCAGTACTTC.

The chain carries TRBV30 and TRBJ2-4; 9 bases line up with TRBD1. V gave up 1 base and J gave up 13 bases; unmatched junction bases: 5. CDR3 length: 12 amino acids. Per germline, CDR1 GTSNPN and CDR2 SVGIG (reference sequence). DNA of the CDR3: TGTGCCTGGAGTGCGACAGGGGGGACGCAGTACTTC. Its protein product is CAWSATGGTQYF.

This clone appeared a few times. The chain carries TRBV4-1 and TRBJ2-7, with TRBD2 as a possible D gene (5 bases). The CDR3 has 16 amino acids. V lost 0 bases and J lost 5, with 17 bases in between. CDR1 MGHRA and CDR2 YSYEKL come from the germline V gene. The CDR3 nucleotides read TGCGCCAGCAGCCAAGACCCATTCCGGGGTCCCGACGAGCAGTACTTC. It is translated as CASSQDPFRGPDEQYF.

The chain uses TRBV2 and TRBJ1-5; 7 bases align to TRBD1. The CDR3 is 18 residues long. Germline assignment: CDR1 SNHLY and CDR2 FYNNEI. With V trimmed by 2 bases and J by 2 bases, 12 bases remained unmatched. In nucleotides, the CDR3 is TGTGCCAGCAGTGAAAAGGGGGCCTATCGGGGTGGCAATCAGCCCCAGCATTTT. Residues: CASSEKGAYRGGNQPQHF. The whole variable domain, remainder taken from reference TRBV2 and TRBJ1-5, is EPEVTQTPSHQVTQMGQEVILRCVPISNHLYFYWYRQILGQKVEFLVSFYNNEISEKSEIFDDQFSVERPDGSNFTLKIRSTKLEDSAMYFCASSEKGAYRGGNQPQHFGDGTRLSIL.

This chain joins TRBV30 and TRBJ1-2; D might be TRBD1 (5 bases). V lost 4 bases and J lost 2, with 11 bases in between. This CDR3 is 13 amino acids long. In germline, CDR1 is GTSNPN, CDR2 SVGIG (reference sequence). CDR3 sequence: CAWNKPGNYGYTF. The CDR3 nucleotides read TGTGCCTGGAACAAGCCAGGGAACTATGGCTACACCTTC.

The rearrangement links TRBV7-8 to TRBJ2-3; the match to TRBD2 covers 7 bases. V was pared by 0 bases and J by 7 bases, with 13 bases of the junction left unmatched. This CDR3 is built from 17 residues. Germline loops: CDR1 SGHVS, CDR2 FQNEAQ. The CDR3 nucleotides are TGTGCCAGCAGCTTAGCGCGTGGGAGGGCCGGAACACATACGCAGTATTTT. As protein: CASSLARGRAGTHTQYF.

This clone was seen only a few times. This chain uses TRBV6-5 with TRBJ2-1; 8 nucleotides align to TRBD2. The CDR3 extends over 15 amino acids. Trimming took 6 bases from V and 5 from J; bases not matched to a gene: 9. Per germline, CDR1 MNHEY and CDR2 SVGAGI. The CDR3 loop is CASSLILGGDNEQFF. The CDR3 coding sequence is TGTGCCAGCAGCCTAATCCTCGGGGGGGACAATGAGCAGTTCTTC.

V is TRBV12-5 and J is TRBJ1-2; 9 bases agree with TRBD1. CDR3 length: 14 amino acids. From germline, CDR1 is LGHNT and CDR2 FRNRAP. The V segment lost 1 base and the J segment 8 bases; nucleotides outside the gene matches: 5. The CDR3 loop reads CASGLAGQGKGYTF. CDR3 in DNA: TGTGCTAGTGGTTTGGCGGGACAGGGCAAGGGCTACACCTTC. Using reference TRBV12-5 and TRBJ1-2 for the parts outside the CDR3, the full variable domain is DARVTQTPRHKVTEMGQEVTMRCQPILGHNTVFWYRQTMMQGLELLAYFRNRAPLDDSGMPKDRFSAEMPDATLATLKIQPSEPRDSAVYFCASGLAGQGKGYTFGSGTRLTVV.

The chain employs TRBV11-2 and TRBJ2-1; a weak D match, TRBD1 (5 bases). This CDR3 spans 13 amino acids. Deletions cut 6 bases from V and 4 bases from J, with 10 bases between. Germline assignment: CDR1 SGHAT and CDR2 FQNNGV. The CDR3 region has the DNA TGTGCCAGCAGTAAAAGACAGTACAATGAGCAGTTCTTC. It codes for CASSKRQYNEQFF. The full variable domain, its missing parts supplied by reference TRBV11-2 and TRBJ2-1, is EAGVAQSPRYKIIEKRQSVAFWCNPISGHATLYWYQQILGQGPKLLIQFQNNGVVDDSQLPKDRFSAERLKGVDSTLKIQPAKLEDSAVYLCASSKRQYNEQFFGPGTRLTVL.

The chain combines TRBV10-3 with TRBJ1-5, with D possibly being TRBD1 (6 bases). The germline V gene encodes CDR1 ENHRY and CDR2 SYGVKD. V gave up 3 bases and J gave up 4 bases, with 13 bases separating them. CDR3 size: 15 residues. CDR3 residues: CAISDVQGSNQPQHF. The CDR3 DNA follows: TGTGCCATCAGTGACGTACAGGGATCTAATCAGCCCCAGCATTTT.

As DNA, the CDR3 is TGTGCCAGCAGCTTAGACGTGATAGACAACACAGATACGCAGTATTTT. Translated: CASSLDVIDNTDTQYF. The V and J genes are TRBV11-2 and TRBJ2-3, with no clear D. The CDR3 has 16 residues. The V gene's germline CDR1 is SGHAT and CDR2 FQNNGV. V dropped 0 bases and J dropped 2 bases, with 12 bases sitting between them.

The chain joins TRBV2 to TRBJ2-1, with unresolved D. This CDR3 spans 12 amino acids. V was cut by 6 bases and J by 5 bases, with 8 bases left in between. Germline V gene lookup returns CDR1 SNHLY and CDR2 FYNNEI. The DNA of the CDR3 is TGTGCCAGCAGGCCGGTCGACAATGAGCAGTTCTTC. It encodes CASRPVDNEQFF.

This rearrangement joins TRBV6-5 to TRBJ1-6, with 8 bases that match TRBD1. The CDR3 extends over 15 amino acids. Germline CDR1 MNHEY, CDR2 SVGAGI. Unmatched junction bases numbered 6, after V lost 5 bases and J lost 6 bases. The CDR3 DNA reads TGTGCCAGCAGTACCGGGACAGGAATTAATTCACCCCTCCACTTT. Its translation is CASSTGTGINSPLHF.

The chain recombines TRBV18 with TRBJ1-1; TRBD1 matches at 9 bases. The germline V gene encodes CDR1 KGHSH and CDR2 LQKENI. J gave up 5 bases and V 5 bases, and 6 bases lay outside the gene matches. The CDR3 loop spans 14 amino acids. The CDR3 is CASSSQGARTEAFF. CDR3 nucleotides: TGTGCCAGCTCATCACAGGGGGCGCGAACTGAAGCTTTCTTT.

V usage is TRBV9 and J usage is TRBJ1-6, with D perhaps TRBD1 (5 bases). Between the trimmed V and J ends, which lost 0 bases and 4 bases, there was a span of 11 bases. Germline CDR1 is SGDLS and CDR2 is YYNGEE. This CDR3 contains 16 residues. The CDR3 region has the DNA TGTGCCAGCAGCGTAGGGTACCAGGGTTATAATTCACCCCTCCACTTT. It yields the protein CASSVGYQGYNSPLHF.

The chain combines TRBV11-2 with TRBJ2-7, with D possibly being TRBD1 (5 bases). The germline CDR1 and CDR2 sequences are SGHAT and FQNNGV. The V gene lost 5 bases and the J gene lost 4 bases, with 18 bases spanning the gap. CDR3 length equals 15 residues. CDR3 sequence: CASSTRDSRKYEQYF. The DNA of the CDR3 is TGTGCCAGCAGCACCAGGGATTCCCGTAAGTACGAGCAGTACTTC.

This clone was found once. V usage is TRBV29-1 and J usage is TRBJ2-7; 7 bases map to TRBD1. Germline assignment: CDR1 SQVTM and CDR2 ANQGSEA. CDR3 size: 13 residues. V lost 7 bases to trimming and J lost 2 bases; unmatched junction nucleotides: 8. Here the CDR3 DNA reads TGCAGCGCGAGGGGGCGGGCAACCTACGAGCAGTACTTC. This translates into CSARGRATYEQYF.